Below are 17 T cell receptor beta chains sequenced from a single sample in a study of blood T cell repertoires in COVID-19. Profiled with immunoSEQ multiplex PCR; TCRdb holds only in-frame clones, not every one. The sample holds approximately 160,000 clones, approximately 95% seen once. The source material was peripheral blood. The receptors stem from an older woman with COVID-19, enrolled during active disease.

The rearrangement uses TRBV9 and TRBJ2-1; 11 bases align to TRBD2. Trimming removed 2 bases from V and 9 bases from J; junction bases left unmatched: 7. The CDR3 length is 15 residues. CDR1 is SGDLS and CDR2 is YYNGEE in the germline V gene. CDR3: CASSVSGGGRSEQFF. CDR3 DNA: TGTGCCAGCAGCGTTAGCGGGGGGGGACGTTCTGAGCAGTTCTTC.

This rearrangement joins TRBV7-2 to TRBJ2-1; 8 positions agree with TRBD1. CDR3 length: 16 residues. CDR1 SGHTA and CDR2 FQGNSA come from the germline V gene. Germline trimming cut 2 bases from V and 2 bases from J; bases unmatched to any gene: 5. Here the CDR3 DNA reads TGTGCCAGCAGCTTATCAGGGGGCGGCACCTACAATGAGCAGTTCTTC. The encoded protein is CASSLSGGGTYNEQFF.

In its sample, this clone was seen once. The chain uses TRBV11-3 and TRBJ2-2; D may be TRBD1 (6 bases). V was pared by 4 bases and J by 2 bases, with 14 bases between. The CDR3 spans 16 residues. Germline-derived CDR1 and CDR2 are SGHNT and YENEEA. CDR3 residues: CASSWGAGVNTGELFF. The CDR3, as DNA: TGTGCCAGCAGCTGGGGTGCAGGGGTTAACACCGGGGAGCTGTTTTTT.

The chain carries TRBV24-1 and TRBJ1-1; 10 nucleotides align to TRBD1. The CDR3 covers 14 residues. Germline CDR1 is KGHDR and CDR2 is SFDVKD. V shed 3 bases and J 10 bases; nucleotides not matched to a gene: 7. CDR3 in amino acids: CATSDPGTGERAFF. In DNA form, the CDR3 reads TGTGCCACCAGTGATCCCGGGACAGGGGAAAGAGCTTTCTTT.

CDR3: CASSYTLTGTEAFF. The CDR3 DNA is TGTGCCAGCAGTTATACACTAACGGGGACTGAAGCTTTCTTT. The gene calls are TRBV2 and TRBJ1-1; D unresolved. The germline gives CDR1 SNHLY, CDR2 FYNNEI. This CDR3 has 14 amino acids. V shed 5 bases and J shed 5 bases, with 15 bases lying between them.

The genes are TRBV6-1 and TRBJ1-6; possible D gene TRBD1, 5 bases. The CDR3 loop spans 14 amino acids. Trimming took 4 bases from V and 10 from J, leaving 14 bases between them. The V gene's germline CDR1 is MNHNS and CDR2 SASEGT. DNA of the CDR3: TGTGCCAGCAGTGGGGGGGGACCGGAATCACCCCTCCACTTT. Translating it yields CASSGGGPESPLHF.

This chain connects TRBV18 to TRBJ2-1, with a possible D match to TRBD2 (7 bases). Trimming pared 2 bases from V and 9 bases from J, leaving 20 bases between. Germline V gives CDR1 KGHSH, CDR2 LQKENI. The CDR3 totals 16 residues. The CDR3 DNA reads as TGTGCCAGCTCACCAAAGGGAAGGGGGGGGCCTGGTGAGCAGTTCTTC. Encoded protein: CASSPKGRGGPGEQFF. Full variable domain (missing parts from reference TRBV18 and TRBJ2-1): NAGVMQNPRHLVRRRGQEARLRCSPMKGHSHVYWYRQLPEEGLKFMVYLQKENIIDESGMPKERFSAEFPKEGPSILRIQQVVRGDSAAYFCASSPKGRGGPGEQFFGPGTRLTVL.

This clone turned up a few times. The CDR3: CASSLVGGPSYEQYF. The CDR3 bases are TGTGCCAGCAGCTTAGTCGGGGGGCCCTCCTACGAGCAGTACTTC. The V call is TRBV7-2, the J call TRBJ2-7, with D perhaps matching TRBD2 (7 bases). Germline V gene lookup returns CDR1 SGHTA and CDR2 FQGNSA. With 1 base removed from V and 0 bases from J, the gap between germline ends came to 10 bases. This CDR3 spans 15 amino acids.

The chain employs TRBV15 and TRBJ1-1, with a tentative D call TRBD1 (5 bases). V was pared by 1 base and J by 5 bases, with 11 bases between. Germline V lookup: CDR1 LNHNV, CDR2 YYDKDF (reference sequence). CDR3 length: 14 amino acids. CDR3 DNA: TGTGCCACCAGCAGAGTATCAGGGCTTACTGAAGCTTTCTTT. Translation gives CATSRVSGLTEAFF.

The chain combines TRBV29-1 with TRBJ2-1; D unresolved. V was clipped by 4 bases and J by 1 base, with 8 bases between them. The CDR3 consists of 13 residues. Per the germline V gene, CDR1 is SQVTM and CDR2 is ANQGSEA. CDR3 in amino acids: CSVVVLSYNEQFF. In DNA form, the CDR3 reads TGCAGCGTTGTAGTACTATCCTACAATGAGCAGTTCTTC.

The chain carries TRBV10-2 and TRBJ1-6; D call uncertain. Germline assignment: CDR1 WSHSY and CDR2 SAAADI. Trimming pared 2 bases from V and 2 bases from J, leaving 7 bases between. This CDR3 is 15 amino acids long. The CDR3, as DNA: TGCGCCAGCAGTGAGCGGGATCCCTATAATTCACCCCTCCACTTT. The encoded protein is CASSERDPYNSPLHF.

The chain links TRBV11-1 to TRBJ2-5; D not resolved. The V gene's germline CDR1 is SGHAT and CDR2 FQDESV (reference sequence). The germline V and J ends were trimmed by 4 bases and 5 bases, with 14 bases remaining between them. The CDR3 has 14 residues. The CDR3 sequence: CASSSGALWETQYF. The CDR3 region has the DNA TGTGCCAGCAGCTCAGGCGCCCTGTGGGAGACCCAGTACTTC.

This clone appeared once. This sequence joins TRBV7-3 and TRBJ2-7, with 7 positions matching TRBD1. V shed 5 bases and J 2 bases; nucleotides not matched to a gene: 9. Germline loops: CDR1 SGHTA, CDR2 FQGTGA. This CDR3 has 15 residues. The CDR3 nucleotides read TGTGCCAGCAGCAGCCTACCGGGACAGCCCTACGAGCAGTACTTC. Its translation is CASSSLPGQPYEQYF.

The chain carries TRBV6-2 or TRBV6-3 and TRBJ1-2; D is perhaps TRBD1 (5 bases). V lost 2 bases and J 7 bases, leaving 14 bases between the germline ends. The CDR3 spans 14 residues. The V gene's germline CDR1 is MNHEY and CDR2 SVGEGT. The CDR3 DNA is TGTGCCAGCAGTTACCATCCCAGGGAGGGTGGCTACACCTTC. Protein sequence: CASSYHPREGGYTF.

This chain links TRBV4-2 with TRBJ2-1; 12 bases fit TRBD1. This CDR3 has 16 amino acids. V shed 0 bases and J 7 bases; nucleotides not matched to a gene: 4. The V gene's germline CDR1 is LGHNA and CDR2 YNFKEQ. The CDR3 DNA sequence: TGTGCCAGCAGCCAAGAGGGACAGGGGGCGCGGAATGAGCAGTTCTTC. Translation: CASSQEGQGARNEQFF.

The chain employs TRBV30 and TRBJ2-7, with D tentatively TRBD2 (7 bases). Trimming left V 2 bases short and J 1 base short, with 12 bases between. The germline V gene has CDR1 GTSNPN and CDR2 SVGIG (reference sequence). This CDR3 contains 14 residues. This CDR3 is CAWSTGGSSYEQYF. The DNA for the CDR3 is TGTGCCTGGAGTACGGGGGGCTCTTCCTACGAGCAGTACTTC.

The rearrangement joins TRBV6-1 to TRBJ1-1; D possibly corresponds to TRBD1 (5 bases). With 2 bases removed from V and 5 bases from J, the gap between germline ends came to 9 bases. Germline CDR1 and CDR2: MNHNS and SASEGT. The CDR3 contains 13 residues. The CDR3 nucleotides are TGTGCCAGCAGTGAACTAGGGGTGACTGAAGCTTTCTTT. Its protein is CASSELGVTEAFF.